The rows below give T cell receptor beta chains drawn from one sample of a study of T cell changes during pregnancy in multiple sclerosis. The data were produced by immunoSEQ multiplex PCR, yet TCRdb's version contains in-frame clones alone and is incomplete. This sample has about 60,000 clones, with about 92% found just once. Here the sequenced sample was peripheral blood, taken in the first trimester of pregnancy. The receptors were gathered from a female donor with multiple sclerosis, enrolled in a pregnancy study. Both conserved end residues are part of each CDR3. The D gene is left open where the match is weak. Clone size is not always given. Where it is, it says once, few, many or a class for expanded clones.

>-|TRBD1|TRBJ1-1|TRBV6-6
CASSPGTGIMNTEAFF
TGTGCCAGCAGTCCCGGGACAGGGATCATGAACACTGAAGCTTTCTTT
>-|-|TRBJ2-2|TRBV6-5
CASLPPGLNTGELFF
TGTGCCAGCCTACCCCCGGGACTCAACACCGGGGAGCTGTTTTTT
>-|TRBD1|TRBJ2-5|TRBV19
CASSIAPTGVGETQYF
TGTGCCAGTAGTATCGCCCCGACAGGGGTGGGGGAGACCCAGTACTTC
>-|-|TRBJ2-1|TRBV19
CASSSGARDYNEQFF
TGTGCCAGTAGCAGTGGGGCCAGGGACTACAATGAGCAGTTCTTC
>-|-|TRBJ1-2|TRBV7-3
CASSRGASPNYGYTF
TGTGCCAGCAGCCGCGGGGCCTCCCCTAACTATGGCTACACCTTC
>-|-|TRBJ1-5|TRBV30
CAWSEGTNNQPQHF
TGTGCCTGGAGCGAAGGGACAAACAATCAGCCCCAGCATTTT
>-|-|TRBJ1-1|TRBV7-2
CASSRVLGRNTEAFF
TGTGCCAGCAGCCGGGTCCTAGGGAGGAACACTGAAGCTTTCTTT
>-|TRBD1|TRBJ2-3|TRBV27
CASSFGTGVGTDTQYF
TGTGCCAGCAGTTTTGGGACAGGGGTTGGGACAGATACGCAGTATTTT
>few|-|TRBJ1-3|TRBV7-6
CASTSRGGGNTIYF
TGTGCCAGCACCTCTCGAGGGGGTGGAAACACCATATATTTT
>few|-|TRBJ2-1|TRBV6-5
CASKGDSYNEQFF
TGTGCCAGCAAGGGGGACTCCTACAATGAGCAGTTCTTC
>-|TRBD1|TRBJ2-7|TRBV5-6
CASRGDRAYEQYF
TGTGCCTCCCGGGGAGACAGGGCCTACGAGCAGTACTTC
>-|-|TRBJ1-1|TRBV7-2
CASSLHTEAFF
TGTGCCAGCAGCCTCCACACTGAAGCTTTCTTT
>-|TRBD2|TRBJ2-7|TRBV10-3
CAISATSGDYEQYF
TGTGCCATCAGTGCGACTAGCGGGGACTACGAGCAGTACTTC
>-|-|TRBJ1-6|TRBV6-6
CASRAGTAYNSPLHF
TGTGCCAGCAGGGCCGGGACTGCCTATAATTCACCCCTCCACTTT
>-|-|TRBJ2-2|TRBV4-3
CASSESRVAGAGELFF
TGCGCCAGCAGCGAAAGTCGGGTCGCCGGGGCCGGGGAGCTGTTTTTT
>-|TRBD1|TRBJ2-2|TRBV7-2
CASSFKTGTNTGELFF
TGTGCCAGCAGCTTCAAGACAGGGACGAACACCGGGGAGCTGTTTTTT
>-|-|TRBJ2-7|TRBV30
CAWSRTPWEQYF
TGTGCCTGGAGTCGGACTCCGTGGGAGCAGTACTTC
>-|TRBD2|TRBJ2-5|TRBV5-1
CASSFTSGGRWETQYF
TGCGCCAGCAGCTTCACTAGCGGGGGGCGTTGGGAGACCCAGTACTTC
>-|-|TRBJ1-1|TRBV10-3
CAISDSLNTEAFF
TGTGCCATCAGTGACAGTTTGAACACTGAAGCTTTCTTT
>-|TRBD1|TRBJ2-5|TRBV7-2
CASSVGQGFVGTQYF
TGTGCCAGCAGCGTGGGACAGGGGTTCGTTGGGACCCAGTACTTC
>-|TRBD1|TRBJ1-1|TRBV5-6
CASSFWGQGTSEAFF
TGTGCCAGCAGCTTTTGGGGACAGGGCACGTCTGAAGCTTTCTTT
>few|TRBD1|TRBJ1-4|TRBV7-9
CASSLGDRIDEKLFF
TGTGCCAGCAGCTTAGGGGACAGGATCGATGAAAAACTGTTTTTT
>-|TRBD2|TRBJ2-1|TRBV29-1
CSLMGLAGVGEQFF
TGCAGCCTAATGGGACTAGCGGGGGTTGGTGAGCAGTTCTTC
>few|-|TRBJ2-2|TRBV19
CASSSDRWELFF
TGTGCCAGTAGTTCAGACAGGTGGGAGCTGTTTTTT
>-|TRBD2|TRBJ2-2|TRBV9
CASSPRTSGGTMNTGELFF
TGTGCCAGCAGCCCCCGGACTAGCGGGGGGACTATGAACACCGGGGAGCTGTTTTTT
>-|-|TRBJ2-3|TRBV19
CASSIPQGSTDTQYF
TGTGCCAGTAGTATACCCCAGGGGAGCACAGATACGCAGTATTTT
>-|-|TRBJ2-7|TRBV4-3
CASSQETRGEQYF
TGCGCCAGCAGCCAAGAGACCCGGGGCGAGCAGTACTTC
>-|-|TRBJ1-3|TRBV5-1
CASSLEAGHGNTIYF
TGCGCCAGCAGCTTGGAAGCGGGGCATGGAAACACCATATATTTT
>-|-|TRBJ1-1|TRBV4-2
CASSQESYTEAFF
TGTGCCAGCAGCCAAGAGTCTTACACTGAAGCTTTCTTT
>-|TRBD2|TRBJ2-3|TRBV19
CASSKDGGARNTQYF
TGTGCCAGTAGTAAAGACGGGGGGGCCCGTAATACGCAGTATTTT
>-|TRBD2|TRBJ2-3|TRBV7-2
CASSLDGGGASTDTQYF
TGTGCCAGCAGCTTAGATGGCGGGGGGGCCAGCACAGATACGCAGTATTTT
>-|TRBD2|TRBJ2-7|TRBV28
CASSLRGGEQYF
TGTGCCAGCAGTTTACGGGGAGGGGAGCAGTACTTC
>once|-|TRBJ1-1|TRBV10-2
CASSRDTYTEAFF
TGCGCCAGCAGCCGGGACACCTACACTGAAGCTTTCTTT
>-|TRBD1|TRBJ1-1|TRBV5-4
CASSLQGAKNTEAFF
TGTGCCAGCAGCTTACAGGGGGCTAAAAACACTGAAGCTTTCTTT
>-|TRBD2|TRBJ2-2|TRBV11-2
CASSLGWPSGNTGELFF
TGTGCCAGCAGCTTAGGGTGGCCTAGCGGGAACACCGGGGAGCTGTTTTTT
>-|-|TRBJ1-2|TRBV5-6
CASSLGFSTPLSNGYTF
TGTGCCAGCAGCTTGGGATTCTCGACTCCCCTTTCAAATGGCTACACCTTC
>-|-|TRBJ1-1|TRBV11-2
CASSLRRGLNEAFF
TGTGCCAGCAGCTTAAGGCGGGGACTCAATGAAGCTTTCTTT
>-|TRBD1|TRBJ1-5|TRBV10-3
CAISEPGQGAQPQHF
TGTGCCATCAGTGAACCGGGACAGGGTGCTCAGCCCCAGCATTTT
>-|TRBD2|TRBJ2-5|TRBV5-1
CASSSGLAGGLETQYF
TGCGCCAGCAGCTCGGGACTAGCGGGGGGGTTGGAGACCCAGTACTTC
>once|TRBD1|TRBJ2-3|TRBV6-1
CASANRGPDTQYF
TGTGCCAGTGCCAACAGGGGACCAGATACGCAGTATTTT
>-|-|TRBJ2-5|TRBV5-1
CASSFAGSEETQYF
TGCGCCAGCAGCTTCGCAGGGTCGGAGGAGACCCAGTACTTC
>-|-|TRBJ1-2|TRBV7-3
CASSPIRTDYGYTF
TGTGCCAGCAGCCCAATCCGTACGGACTATGGCTACACCTTC
>-|-|TRBJ1-4|TRBV19
CASSTTSARGEKLFF
TGTGCCAGTAGTACCACCTCAGCCCGGGGGGAAAAACTGTTTTTT
>-|TRBD1|TRBJ1-2|TRBV6-5
CASTRQGGGRYGYTF
TGTGCCAGCACCCGACAGGGGGGCGGTCGATATGGCTACACCTTC
>-|-|TRBJ2-2|TRBV6-4
CASSDEGLVSGELFF
TGTGCCAGCAGTGACGAGGGTTTAGTATCCGGGGAGCTGTTTTTT
>-|-|TRBJ1-5|TRBV6-5
CASSRTQNQPQHF
TGTGCCAGCAGTCGGACACAAAATCAGCCCCAGCATTTT
>-|TRBD1|TRBJ2-1|TRBV15
CATSPRGTGEGEQFF
TGTGCCACCAGCCCCCGTGGGACAGGGGAGGGAGAGCAGTTCTTC
>once|TRBD1|TRBJ2-5|TRBV7-3
CASSRTGGSVTQYF
TGTGCCAGCAGCCGGACAGGGGGCTCGGTGACCCAGTACTTC
>-|-|TRBJ2-3|TRBV7-2
CASSLEQVTQYF
TGTGCCAGCAGCTTAGAACAAGTTACGCAGTATTTT
>-|-|TRBJ2-5|TRBV18
CASSRGETQYF
TGTGCCAGCTCACGCGGAGAGACCCAGTACTTC